The 23 T cell receptor beta chains below all came from one sample that was sequenced in a study of blood T cell repertoires in COVID-19. The protocol was immunoSEQ multiplex PCR, while the TCRdb copy is restricted to in-frame clones and leaves out a portion. Among roughly 300,000 clones listed, about 90% were seen once. The sequenced sample consisted of PBMCs or T cells enriched from blood (not recorded which). These receptors originate from a woman in her 30s who had recovered from COVID-19.

This rearrangement joins TRBV6-5 to TRBJ2-7; TRBD2 is a possible D gene (5 bases). The CDR3 is 15 residues long. Germline lookup yields CDR1 MNHEY and CDR2 SVGAGI. V lost 7 bases to trimming and J lost 4 bases, with 20 bases between them. The DNA for the CDR3 is TGTGCCAGCACCCCCTTCGGTGAGGGCGGATACGAGCAGTACTTC. Encoded protein: CASTPFGEGGYEQYF.

The rearrangement links TRBV19 to TRBJ1-2, with 7 bases matching TRBD1. The trim removed 6 bases at V and 7 bases at J, leaving 8 bases unmatched. The CDR3 is 13 residues long. Germline V gene data show CDR1 as LNHDA and CDR2 as SQIVND (reference sequence). The CDR3 here is CASSGRTGSGYTF. CDR3 nucleotides: TGTGCCAGTAGCGGACGGACAGGAAGTGGCTACACCTTC.

This clone has just a few counts. The gene calls are TRBV19 and TRBJ1-1; possible D gene TRBD1, 6 bases. The V end was cut by 1 base, the J end by 6 bases, with 15 bases between. The germline CDR1 and CDR2 sequences are LNHDA and SQIVND (reference sequence). This CDR3 is built from 15 residues. Here the CDR3 reads CASSIANTEGAEAFF. CDR3 nucleotide sequence: TGTGCCAGTAGTATAGCCAACACAGAGGGGGCTGAAGCTTTCTTT.

The gene calls are TRBV4-3 and TRBJ1-2; D not resolved. The CDR3 has 15 residues. V shed 0 bases and J shed 5 bases, with 13 bases lying between them. Germline CDR1 LGHNA, CDR2 YSLEER. The CDR3 DNA follows: TGCGCCAGCAGCCAAGATCGGGGAGTTTCTTATGGCTACACCTTC. Encoded protein: CASSQDRGVSYGYTF.

The chain recombines TRBV5-1 with TRBJ1-1, with D uncertain. The CDR3 loop spans 17 amino acids. Trimming took off 1 base at V and 0 bases at J, with 16 bases between the two ends. In germline, CDR1 is SGHRS, CDR2 YFSETQ. This chain's CDR3 is CASSLRVMGFMNTEAFF. The CDR3 bases are TGCGCCAGCAGCTTGCGGGTAATGGGTTTCATGAACACTGAAGCTTTCTTT.

The gene calls are TRBV19 and TRBJ1-1, with TRBD1 matching over 8 bases. The CDR3 consists of 16 residues. V lost 3 bases to trimming and J lost 6 bases; unmatched junction nucleotides: 12. Germline V CDR1 and CDR2: LNHDA, SQIVND (reference sequence). The DNA for the CDR3 is TGTGCCAGTAGTATCCTATTTGGACAGGGCGTAGCTGAAGCTTTCTTT. Translation: CASSILFGQGVAEAFF.

The V call is TRBV7-9, the J call TRBJ2-7; the D gene is possibly TRBD2 (5 bases). The germline CDR1 and CDR2 sequences are SEHNR and FQNEAQ (reference sequence). The CDR3 is made up of 14 amino acids. The V end lost 2 bases, the J end lost 3 bases, and 11 bases lay between the germline ends. In nucleotides, the CDR3 is TGTGCCAGCAGCTTATACATCGGGGACTACGAGCAGTACTTC. Protein: CASSLYIGDYEQYF. Looking up the rest from reference TRBV7-9 and TRBJ2-7 gives the full variable domain: DTGVSQNPRHKITKRGQNVTFRCDPISEHNRLYWYRQTLGQGPEFLTYFQNEAQLEKSRLLSDRFSAERPKGSFSTLEIQRTEQGDSAMYLCASSLYIGDYEQYFGPGTRLTVT.

The genes are TRBV3-1 (or the pseudogene TRBV3-2) and TRBJ2-1; D may be TRBD2 (6 bases). Germline-derived CDR1 and CDR2 are LGHDT and YNNKEL (reference sequence). CDR3 length equals 17 residues. The germline V and J ends were trimmed by 4 bases and 0 bases, with 16 bases remaining between them. This CDR3 reads CASSLGGELDSYNEQFF. In DNA, the CDR3 is TGTGCCAGCAGCCTTGGCGGGGAATTGGACTCCTACAATGAGCAGTTCTTC.

The chain couples TRBV7-6 to TRBJ2-3; TRBD2 might be the D (5 bases). The CDR3 runs 16 residues. Germline V gives CDR1 SGHVS, CDR2 FNYEAQ. V lost 1 base to trimming and J lost 3 bases, with 14 bases between them. CDR3 in amino acids: CASSLGAVGWTDTQYF. The DNA for the CDR3 is TGTGCCAGCAGCTTAGGAGCGGTCGGTTGGACAGATACGCAGTATTTT.

The rearrangement joins TRBV30 to TRBJ1-6, with 7 bases matching TRBD1. CDR1 is GTSNPN, CDR2 SVGIG, per germline (reference sequence). The CDR3 consists of 14 residues. V lost 5 bases to trimming and J lost 5 bases; unmatched junction nucleotides: 6. The CDR3 DNA reads as TGTGCCTGGGGCCCCGGGACAGATAATTCACCCCTCCACTTT. Its translation is CAWGPGTDNSPLHF.

J is TRBJ2-5 and V is TRBV2; 11 positions agree with TRBD1. CDR1 is SNHLY and CDR2 is FYNNEI in the germline V gene. The CDR3 spans 16 residues. Trimming at V came to 8 bases and at J to 7 bases, leaving 15 bases not matched to a gene. The CDR3 reads CASGNRRTGTGGTQYF. DNA for the CDR3: TGTGCCAGCGGCAACCGACGGACCGGGACAGGGGGGACCCAGTACTTC.

The V gene is TRBV3-1 (or the pseudogene TRBV3-2), the J gene TRBJ1-6, with 7 nucleotides matching TRBD1. The CDR3 spans 14 residues. Germline V gene data show CDR1 as LGHDT and CDR2 as YNNKEL (reference sequence). V shed 3 bases, J shed 6 bases, and the junction held 2 bases outside the gene matches. The CDR3 reads CASSHGQVNSPLHF. DNA of the CDR3: TGTGCCAGCAGCCACGGACAGGTTAATTCACCCCTCCACTTT.

CDR3 DNA sequence: TGCGCCAGCAGCTTGATTTTTTCTAGCTCTGGAAACACCATATATTTT. Protein: CASSLIFSSSGNTIYF. The rearrangement uses TRBV5-1 and TRBJ1-3; D uncertain. With 1 base removed from V and 0 bases from J, the gap between germline ends came to 11 bases. The germline gives CDR1 SGHRS, CDR2 YFSETQ. This CDR3 comprises 16 residues.

The V and J genes are TRBV4-2 and TRBJ2-2; 10 nucleotides match TRBD1. Germline values: CDR1 LGHNA, CDR2 YNFKEQ. J was trimmed by 5 bases and V by 5 bases; bases with no gene match: 5. The length of the CDR3 is 15 residues. For the CDR3, the DNA is TGTGCCAGCAGCTCCCGGGACAGGGGTACCGGGGAGCTGTTTTTT. Protein sequence: CASSSRDRGTGELFF.

V and J are TRBV29-1 and TRBJ1-4, with a possible D match to TRBD1 (5 bases). The CDR3 loop spans 12 amino acids. The germline V and J ends were trimmed by 4 bases and 6 bases, with 9 bases remaining between them. Germline CDR1 SQVTM, CDR2 ANQGSEA. CDR3 in amino acids: CSVVGTDEKLFF. CDR3 bases: TGCAGCGTTGTTGGGACTGATGAAAAACTGTTTTTT.

The chain carries TRBV7-2 and TRBJ2-5; a possible D gene is TRBD2 (5 bases). V dropped 4 bases and J dropped 5 bases, with 14 bases sitting between them. This CDR3 contains 14 residues. Germline loops: CDR1 SGHTA, CDR2 FQGNSA. The chain's CDR3 is CASSSPGEVETQYF. The DNA for the CDR3 is TGTGCCAGCAGCTCCCCCGGGGAAGTCGAGACCCAGTACTTC.

The rearrangement uses TRBV19 and TRBJ1-4; 7 nucleotides match TRBD1. V lost 6 bases, J lost 7 bases, and 11 bases stayed unmatched. Germline values: CDR1 LNHDA, CDR2 SQIVND (reference sequence). The CDR3 extends over 15 amino acids. The CDR3 nucleotides are TGTGCCAGTAGGGCCCTACAGGGGATTGGTGAAAAACTGTTTTTT. Its translation: CASRALQGIGEKLFF.

The V gene is TRBV5-8, the J gene TRBJ1-2; TRBD1 aligns across 9 bases. CDR1 SGHTS and CDR2 YDEGEE come from the germline V gene. The CDR3 covers 14 residues. The junction had 6 bases not matched to a gene; V was cut back by 2 bases and J by 7 bases. CDR3 in DNA: TGTGCCAGCAGCTTTCGTGGGGACAGGGTTGGCTACACCTTC. Its protein is CASSFRGDRVGYTF.

This rearrangement joins TRBV19 to TRBJ1-3, with 7 positions matching TRBD1. Trimming cost V 6 bases and J 0 bases; bases outside gene matches: 8. The V gene's germline CDR1 is LNHDA and CDR2 SQIVND (reference sequence). This CDR3 contains 16 residues. CDR3 loop: CASSRQGELSGNTIYF. CDR3 coding DNA: TGTGCCAGTAGCCGACAGGGCGAACTCTCTGGAAACACCATATATTTT.

The V and J genes are TRBV7-9 and TRBJ1-6, with a possible D match to TRBD1 (5 bases). The V gene lost 7 bases and the J gene lost 10 bases, with 14 bases spanning the gap. The CDR3 spans 13 residues. Germline CDR1 and CDR2: SEHNR and FQNEAQ (reference sequence). The CDR3 region is CASTLSGESPLHF. Written as DNA, the CDR3 is TGTGCCAGCACCTTGTCGGGGGAGTCACCCCTCCACTTT. The complete variable domain, with remaining parts taken from reference TRBV7-9 and TRBJ1-6, reads DTGVSQNPRHKITKRGQNVTFRCDPISEHNRLYWYRQTLGQGPEFLTYFQNEAQLEKSRLLSDRFSAERPKGSFSTLEIQRTEQGDSAMYLCASTLSGESPLHFGNGTRLTVT.

This chain joins TRBV28 and TRBJ2-6; possible D gene TRBD1, 6 bases. Germline CDR1 is MDHEN and CDR2 is SYDVKM. This CDR3 comprises 13 residues. V lost 6 bases to trimming and J lost 10 bases, with 13 bases between them. Here the CDR3 reads CASSRTVYNVLTF. The CDR3 DNA sequence: TGTGCCAGCAGCCGGACAGTTTATAACGTCCTGACTTTC.

The rearrangement uses TRBV29-1 and TRBJ1-5, with D unclear. The V gene's germline CDR1 is SQVTM and CDR2 ANQGSEA. The ends were cut back, 0 bases at V and 2 bases at J, with 11 bases in the middle. CDR3 length equals 15 residues. The CDR3 DNA reads as TGCAGCGTTGAAGATCGGGGATTTGGCAATCAGCCCCAGCATTTT. Protein: CSVEDRGFGNQPQHF.

The chain employs TRBV7-9 and TRBJ2-2, with TRBD1 matching 8 bases. J was trimmed by 7 bases and V by 5 bases; bases with no gene match: 12. CDR1 SEHNR and CDR2 FQNEAQ come from the germline V gene (reference sequence). The CDR3 is 16 residues long. CDR3: CASSARGQGVIGELFF. The CDR3 region has the DNA TGTGCCAGCAGCGCCAGGGGGCAGGGGGTAATCGGGGAGCTGTTTTTT.